This T cell receptor (beta chain) stems from a study of PD-L1 blockade in urothelial cancer. Study summary: Dosed intravenously at 1,200 mg every 3 weeks, atezolizumab was initiated by patients in the mid-2010s. Patients with male sex and bladder-origin urothelial cancer accounted for twenty-five of 29 enrolled. Overall study findings and caveats: Durable-benefit cases showed more tumor-associated blood clone expansion at 3 weeks.

On this clone: Its antigen remains unidentified.

In germline, CDR1 is MNHEY, CDR2 SVGAGI. V lost 8 bases to trimming and J lost 0 bases, with 11 bases between them. The CDR3 is 14 residues long. Patients suffered from locally advanced or metastatic urothelial carcinoma. The protocol was immunoSEQ multiplex PCR, while the TCRdb copy is restricted to in-frame clones and leaves out a portion. Of about 71,000 clones listed, 85% to 90% are singletons. The chain links TRBV6-5 to TRBJ2-4; D might be TRBD2 (5 bases). Specimen: PBMCs, collected around atezolizumab (anti-PD-L1) treatment. The clonotype was recovered from a man aged 55-75 years with urothelial cancer. CDR3: CASGSRLAKNIQYF. The CDR3 nucleotides read TGTGCCAGCGGGAGTAGGTTAGCCAAAAACATTCAGTACTTC.